These 22 T cell receptor beta chains were sequenced from one sample in a study of control samples from healthy donors and cancer patients. Sequencing used immunoSEQ multiplex PCR; TCRdb keeps in-frame clones, though not all of them. Of roughly 98,000 clones listed, roughly 86% were seen once; the top ten hold roughly 9.8%. Source material: blood. The receptors shown here come from a woman aged 55-69 years in good health.

V gene TRBV6-1 combines with J gene TRBJ1-2; the D gene is possibly TRBD1 (5 bases). This CDR3 is built from 13 residues. Germline CDR1 MNHNS, CDR2 SASEGT. Trimming removed 11 bases from V and 0 bases from J, with 13 bases in between. CDR3 sequence: CAGTDSSNYGYTF. CDR3 DNA sequence: TGTGCCGGGACGGACTCCTCTAACTATGGCTACACCTTC.

There are a few counts of this clone. The chain employs TRBV7-9 and TRBJ2-1, with 8 bases that match TRBD2. Per germline, CDR1 SEHNR and CDR2 FQNEAQ (reference sequence). Germline trimming cut 5 bases from V and 15 bases from J; bases unmatched to any gene: 15. This CDR3 is built from 14 residues. Here the CDR3 DNA reads TGTGCCAGCAGCCCGGGGGCGGCCGGGAGGGCCGGGTTCTTC. Protein sequence: CASSPGAAGRAGFF.

The chain is built from TRBV10-1 and TRBJ2-2; D may be TRBD2 (5 bases). Trimming shortened V by 2 bases and J by 7 bases, and 14 bases separated the two germline ends. The CDR3 consists of 15 residues. From germline, CDR1 is WNHNN and CDR2 SYGVQD (reference sequence). CDR3 sequence reads: CASSEGSVGIGELFF. The CDR3 DNA follows: TGCGCCAGCAGTGAGGGGAGCGTCGGTATCGGGGAGCTGTTTTTT.

This chain joins TRBV3-1 (or the pseudogene TRBV3-2) and TRBJ1-3; TRBD1 agrees at 7 bases. This CDR3 is 16 amino acids long. The germline V gene encodes CDR1 LGHDT and CDR2 YNNKEL (reference sequence). With V trimmed by 4 bases and J by 2 bases, 8 bases remained unmatched. Here the CDR3 reads CASSLLMTGTGNTIYF. The CDR3 DNA follows: TGTGCCAGCAGCCTCCTCATGACAGGGACTGGAAACACCATATATTTT.

This chain links TRBV3-1 (or the pseudogene TRBV3-2) with TRBJ1-6; 8 bases match TRBD1. Germline V gene data show CDR1 as LGHDT and CDR2 as YNNKEL (reference sequence). V shed 1 base and J 6 bases; nucleotides not matched to a gene: 5. The CDR3 extends over 16 amino acids. This CDR3 is CASSQVRDRINSPLHF. CDR3 DNA sequence: TGTGCCAGCAGCCAAGTCCGGGACAGGATTAATTCACCCCTCCACTTT.

The chain is built from TRBV11-2 and TRBJ2-1, with D perhaps TRBD1 (5 bases). The CDR3 consists of 13 residues. CDR1 SGHAT and CDR2 FQNNGV come from the germline V gene. Trimming removed 1 base at V and 5 bases at J, with 6 bases between. In DNA, the CDR3 is TGTGCCAGCAGCTTAGCAGGGAACAATGAGCAGTTCTTC. This encodes CASSLAGNNEQFF.

The V and J genes are TRBV3-1 (or the pseudogene TRBV3-2) and TRBJ2-3, with D maybe TRBD2 (7 bases). The germline V gene encodes CDR1 LGHDT and CDR2 YNNKEL (reference sequence). V was shortened by 0 bases and J by 2 bases, with 15 bases between the two germline ends. The CDR3 loop spans 17 amino acids. CDR3 protein: CASSQEEYRGATDTQYF. CDR3 DNA sequence: TGTGCCAGCAGCCAAGAGGAATATCGGGGGGCCACAGATACGCAGTATTTT.

This clone has more than one count but fewer than ten. Here the CDR3 DNA reads TGTGCCACCAGCAGAGATAGACGCAGCAATCAGCCCCAGCATTTT. Encoded protein: CATSRDRRSNQPQHF. This rearrangement joins TRBV15 to TRBJ1-5; no reliable D call. Trimming shortened V by 0 bases and J by 1 base, and 7 bases separated the two germline ends. The CDR3 spans 15 residues. CDR1 is LNHNV, CDR2 YYDKDF, per germline (reference sequence).

V usage is TRBV15 and J usage is TRBJ2-7; 10 bases fit TRBD1. Trimming cost V 0 bases and J 3 bases; bases outside gene matches: 8. Germline V CDR1 and CDR2: LNHNV, YYDKDF (reference sequence). This CDR3 is built from 17 residues. CDR3 bases: TGTGCCACCAGCAGAGAATCGGCGGGACAGGGGTTCTACGAGCAGTACTTC. Protein sequence: CATSRESAGQGFYEQYF.

The V and J genes are TRBV19 and TRBJ2-1, with 10 bases fitting TRBD2. Germline V gene sequence: CDR1 LNHDA, CDR2 SQIVND (reference sequence). CDR3 length: 15 amino acids. V was clipped by 2 bases and J by 8 bases; unmatched bases: 6. CDR3 loop: CASSITSGTLYEQFF. In DNA form, the CDR3 reads TGTGCCAGTAGTATAACTAGCGGGACCCTCTATGAGCAGTTCTTC.

The chain recombines TRBV3-1 (or the pseudogene TRBV3-2) with TRBJ2-1, with D possibly called TRBD1 or TRBD2 (5 bases each). Trimming shortened V by 1 base and J by 9 bases, and 19 bases separated the two germline ends. The germline V gene has CDR1 LGHDT and CDR2 YNNKEL (reference sequence). The CDR3 loop spans 16 amino acids. The CDR3 nucleotides are TGTGCCAGCAGCCAAGCCAGCGCCCTAGTTGGGGGTGAGCAGTTCTTC. Translating gives CASSQASALVGGEQFF.

This chain connects TRBV3-1 (or the pseudogene TRBV3-2) to TRBJ2-7, with TRBD2 matching over 8 bases. The germline CDR1 and CDR2 sequences are LGHDT and YNNKEL (reference sequence). The V and J ends lost 4 bases and 1 base, in that order; junction bases with no gene match: 9. The CDR3 covers 16 residues. The CDR3 protein is CASSLLLSGESYEQYF. CDR3 coding DNA: TGTGCCAGCAGCCTGCTCCTTAGCGGGGAATCCTACGAGCAGTACTTC.

V is TRBV28 and J is TRBJ2-1; D possibly matches TRBD1 or TRBD2 (6 bases each). Trimming shortened V by 2 bases and J by 6 bases, and 8 bases separated the two germline ends. This CDR3 contains 13 residues. CDR1 MDHEN and CDR2 SYDVKM come from the germline V gene. CDR3 nucleotides: TGTGCCAGCAGTTTAGGAGGGGGCAATGAGCAGTTCTTC. Translated: CASSLGGGNEQFF. Filled out from reference TRBV28 and TRBJ2-1, the complete variable domain reads DVKVTQSSRYLVKRTGEKVFLECVQDMDHENMFWYRQDPGLGLRLIYFSYDVKMKEKGDIPEGYSVSREKKERFSLILESASTNQTSMYLCASSLGGGNEQFFGPGTRLTVL.

This chain uses TRBV2 with TRBJ2-2; D is possibly TRBD1 (7 bases). The CDR3 is made up of 13 amino acids. The germline CDR1 and CDR2 sequences are SNHLY and FYNNEI. V was cut by 4 bases and J by 7 bases, with 10 bases left in between. CDR3 sequence (DNA): TGTGCCAGCAGTGCCCAGGGGGGCGGGGAGCTGTTTTTT. It is translated as CASSAQGGGELFF.

This chain links TRBV27 with TRBJ1-5; D is uncertain. V lost 2 bases and J 6 bases, leaving 14 bases between the germline ends. The germline V gene has CDR1 MNHEY and CDR2 SMNVEV (reference sequence). This CDR3 is 15 amino acids long. CDR3 coding DNA: TGTGCCAGCAGTTTAAAGCCCGTTCACGGTCAGCCCCAGCATTTT. Translated: CASSLKPVHGQPQHF.

The V and J genes are TRBV23-1 and TRBJ1-1; the D gene is possibly TRBD1 (5 bases). TRBV23-1 belongs to the ORF category, with a function that is uncertain. The CDR3 has 13 amino acids. The V gene lost 6 bases and the J gene lost 5 bases, with 13 bases spanning the gap. The CDR3 protein is CASRKGMGTEAFF. The CDR3 DNA reads TGCGCCAGCAGGAAGGGGATGGGGACTGAAGCTTTCTTT.

The chain carries TRBV24-1 and TRBJ1-1; a possible D gene is TRBD1 (5 bases). The CDR3 extends over 14 amino acids. Looked up from germline, CDR1 is KGHDR and CDR2 is SFDVKD. V was clipped by 7 bases and J by 1 base, with 12 bases between them. The CDR3 loop is CATRGSGGNTEAFF. The CDR3 DNA follows: TGTGCCACCAGGGGATCCGGGGGGAACACTGAAGCTTTCTTT.

The table lists this clone with a count of one. The chain joins TRBV5-1 to TRBJ2-5; D assignment may be TRBD1 or TRBD2 (5 bases each). The CDR3 totals 13 residues. Germline CDR1 and CDR2: SGHRS and YFSETQ. Trimming cost V 2 bases and J 5 bases, with 10 bases left between them. CDR3 region: CASSLGTGETQYF. The CDR3 DNA reads as TGCGCCAGCAGCTTAGGGACGGGGGAGACCCAGTACTTC.

V and J are TRBV29-1 and TRBJ2-2; 8 bases line up with TRBD2. Trimming cost V 2 bases and J 0 bases; bases outside gene matches: 17. CDR1 is SQVTM and CDR2 is ANQGSEA in the germline V gene. There are 20 residues in the CDR3. The CDR3 coding sequence is TGCAGCGTTGAATCTGGACTAGCAAAGACGAGACTATCGAACACCGGGGAGCTGTTTTTT. It codes for CSVESGLAKTRLSNTGELFF.

V is TRBV14 and J is TRBJ1-5, with D uncertain. Germline CDR1 SGHDN, CDR2 FVKESK. The ends were cut back, 5 bases at V and 4 bases at J, with 9 bases in the middle. The CDR3 has 13 amino acids. This chain's CDR3 is CASSSQANQPQHF. In DNA, the CDR3 is TGTGCCAGCAGCTCCCAGGCTAATCAGCCCCAGCATTTT.

The J gene is TRBJ1-2, the V gene TRBV4-2; maybe TRBD1 (5 bases). V was trimmed by 0 bases and J by 14 bases, leaving 25 bases between them. Germline CDR1 reads LGHNA; CDR2 reads YNFKEQ. CDR3 size: 16 residues. CDR3 residues: CASSQDRGDHPYVGTF. CDR3 DNA sequence: TGTGCCAGCAGCCAAGACCGCGGGGACCACCCCTATGTGGGGACCTTC.

The CDR3 nucleotides are TGTGCCAGCAGTGAACGCGACAGGGCGCCTTATGGCTACACCTTC. Residues: CASSERDRAPYGYTF. The V and J genes are TRBV2 and TRBJ1-2, with 7 positions matching TRBD1. Germline assignment: CDR1 SNHLY and CDR2 FYNNEI. V trimming: 2 bases; J trimming: 5 bases; junction bases outside the gene matches: 8. The length of the CDR3 is 15 residues.